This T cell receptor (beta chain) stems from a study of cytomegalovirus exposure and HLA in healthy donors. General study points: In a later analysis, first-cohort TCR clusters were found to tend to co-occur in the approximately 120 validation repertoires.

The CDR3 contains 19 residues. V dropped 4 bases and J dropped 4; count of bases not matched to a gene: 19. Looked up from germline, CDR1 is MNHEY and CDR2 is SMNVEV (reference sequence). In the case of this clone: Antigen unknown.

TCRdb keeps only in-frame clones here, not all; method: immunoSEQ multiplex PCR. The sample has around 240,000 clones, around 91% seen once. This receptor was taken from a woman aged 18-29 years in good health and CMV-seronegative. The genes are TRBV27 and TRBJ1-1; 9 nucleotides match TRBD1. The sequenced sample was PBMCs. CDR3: CASSYAPPGQGPQGTEAFF. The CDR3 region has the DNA TGTGCCAGCAGTTACGCACCCCCGGGACAGGGTCCTCAGGGCACTGAAGCTTTCTTT.